This T cell receptor (beta chain) was identified in a study of T-cell reconstitution after alpha-beta-depleted transplantation in children. General observations from the study: One year post-transplant, T-cell counts and diversity were largely derived from T cells produced anew.

To note about this clonotype: Its antigen is still unknown.

This CDR3 comprises 17 residues. V shed 2 bases and J 3 bases; nucleotides not matched to a gene: 9. Unique molecular identifiers featured in how the TCRbeta library was prepared. Via MiXCR, TCRdb re-called the PCR reads, giving one row per CDR3 protein. This table holds about 980,000 distinct CDR3 sequences, roughly 31% found once. Sequenced material: PBMCs, mostly from graft donor cells, taken 360 days after TCRalphabeta/CD19-depleted stem cell transplant. The origin of this receptor is a boy under two years old who had a stem cell transplant for SCID, so the T cells may come from the graft donor. The V and J genes are TRBV5-3 and TRBJ2-1; 9 nucleotides align to TRBD1. TRBV5-3 belongs to the ORF category, with a function that is uncertain. CDR3 region: CARSFAGTGRLYNEQFF. The CDR3 nucleotides are TGTGCCAGAAGCTTTGCCGGGACAGGGCGACTCTACAATGAGCAGTTCTTC.